This T cell receptor beta chain is from a study of T cell responses to AZD1222 COVID-19 vaccine. Overall study results and limits: A mostly white British donor set with more females was recruited, and clonal diversity was possibly underestimated. The repertoires were collected only after the peak T cell response. Spike-specific TCR breadth and depth rose after two AZD1222 doses.

Clones were sequenced by immunoSEQ multiplex PCR, and TCRdb holds only the in-frame ones, with some missing. Of about 120,000 clones listed, roughly 90% are singletons. With respect to this clone: Antigen: not known.

Germline CDR1 reads LNHDA; CDR2 reads SQIVND (reference sequence). V dropped 2 bases and J dropped 4 bases, with 15 bases sitting between them. This CDR3 has 16 residues. The TCR sequence derives from an adult in good health. The chain couples TRBV19 to TRBJ1-5; D is unresolved. Sequenced here: peripheral blood, sampled on day 0 of AZD1222 vaccination. In DNA form, the CDR3 reads TGTGCCAGTAGTATACTAGGCCCTGGGTCAAATCAGCCCCAGCATTTT. This gives the protein CASSILGPGSNQPQHF.